This entry is about one T cell receptor beta chain. This sample was taken from a study of CD8 T cells in Susac syndrome. The CDR3 spans 13 residues. V was pared by 3 bases and J by 3 bases, with 9 bases between. From germline, CDR1 is LGHNA and CDR2 YSLEER. cDNA came from about 0.5 to 1 ug RNA primed by random hexamers. Amplification of the TCR beta CDR3 was carried out by immunoSEQ multiplex PCR, which spanned a total of 54 Vbeta and 13 Jbeta segments. MiXCR was run by TCRdb on the immunoSEQ multiplex PCR reads, yielding one entry per CDR3 protein. The repertoire holds about 300,000 distinct CDR3 sequences, with 70% to 90% as singletons.

J is TRBJ2-7 and V is TRBV4-3; a possible D gene is TRBD1 (6 bases). The receptor was derived from a human donor with multiple sclerosis. Sequenced material: CD8+ T cells from PBMCs. The CDR3 loop is CASSQTRGYEQYF. CDR3 bases: TGCGCCAGCAGCCAGACCAGGGGCTACGAGCAGTACTTC.